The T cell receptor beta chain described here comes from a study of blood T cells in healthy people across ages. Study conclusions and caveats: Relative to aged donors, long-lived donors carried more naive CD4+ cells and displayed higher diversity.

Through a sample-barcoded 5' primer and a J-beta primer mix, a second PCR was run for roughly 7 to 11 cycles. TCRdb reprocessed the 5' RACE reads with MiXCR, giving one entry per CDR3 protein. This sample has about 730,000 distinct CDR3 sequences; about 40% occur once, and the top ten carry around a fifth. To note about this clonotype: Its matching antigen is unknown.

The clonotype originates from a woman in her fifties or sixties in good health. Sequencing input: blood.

The CDR3, as DNA: TGTGCCAGCAGTTACGGGTCTGGGAGTAGCTCTGGGGCCAACGTCCTGACTTTC. Its protein is CASSYGSGSSSGANVLTF. The chain recombines TRBV6-5 with TRBJ2-6; tentatively, D is TRBD2 (5 bases). The CDR3 covers 18 residues. V gave up 2 bases and J gave up 0 bases, with 14 bases separating them. The germline V gene encodes CDR1 MNHEY and CDR2 SVGAGI.